Listed below are T cell receptor beta chains from one sample, sequenced in a study of T cell repertoires and HLA-DP antigens. For these TCRs, the target antigens are not known. Sequenced by immunoSEQ multiplex PCR; TCRdb stores in-frame clones only, minus some. Here the sample spans about 89,000 clones, about 89% being singletons. The material sequenced was CD4+ T cells from PBMCs. These receptor sequences come from a man in his fifties in good health and CMV-seronegative. CDR3s include the opening cysteine and the closing phenylalanine or tryptophan. Each record gives: CDR3 length, J gene, clone size, V gene, D gene, CDR3 DNA, CDR3 protein. The D gene is left open where the match is weak. Only some rows state a clone size, as once, few, many or a class for expanded clones.

13 | TRBJ1-2 | once | TRBV6-5 | . | TGTGCCAGCAATTGGGGACAACACTATGGCTACACCTTC | CASNWGQHYGYTF
13 | TRBJ1-2 | . | TRBV4-3 | . | TGCGCCAGCAGCCAAGGACAGAACTATGGCTACACCTTC | CASSQGQNYGYTF
19 | TRBJ2-1 | . | TRBV9 | TRBD2 | TGTGCCAGCAGCGTAGGTTCCGGGACTAGCGGGGGGAGTTACAATGAGCAGTTCTTC | CASSVGSGTSGGSYNEQFF
14 | TRBJ2-7 | . | TRBV7-8 | . | TGTGCCAGCACCTTGGGGAGGGGGAATTACGAGCAGTACTTC | CASTLGRGNYEQYF
14 | TRBJ1-2 | . | TRBV7-2 | . | TGTGCCAGCCAACCCAGGGGAGGGAACTATGGCTACACCTTC | CASQPRGGNYGYTF
15 | TRBJ2-7 | once | TRBV7-8 | TRBD1 | TGTGCCAGCAGCTTCGACGGGACAGGGGTAAGGGAGCAGTACTTC | CASSFDGTGVREQYF
14 | TRBJ2-3 | . | TRBV6-6 | TRBD2 | TGTGCCAGCTCTCCACTAGCGGCTACAGATACGCAGTATTTT | CASSPLAATDTQYF
13 | TRBJ2-3 | . | TRBV14 | . | TGTGCCAGCAGCGCAAGATACAGTGATACGCAGTATTTT | CASSARYSDTQYF
16 | TRBJ2-5 | . | TRBV9 | TRBD2 | TGTGCCAGCAGCGGAACTAGCGGGAGGGCCCAAGAGACCCAGTACTTC | CASSGTSGRAQETQYF
15 | TRBJ1-2 | . | TRBV18 | TRBD1 | TGTGCCAGCTCACCCCAGTCGGAGACAGGGGTGGGCTACACCTTC | CASSPQSETGVGYTF
16 | TRBJ1-1 | . | TRBV18 | . | TGTGCCAGCTCACAAAATACCGGGACAAGCAACACTGAAGCTTTCTTT | CASSQNTGTSNTEAFF
15 | TRBJ2-1 | . | TRBV28 | TRBD2 | TGTGCCAGCAGTTCCATAGCGGGAGGGAGGGATGAGCAGTTCTTC | CASSSIAGGRDEQFF
14 | TRBJ1-3 | . | TRBV18 | TRBD1 | TGTGCCAGCTCGGGACAGGGCTATGGAAACACCATATATTTT | CASSGQGYGNTIYF
12 | TRBJ2-5 | . | TRBV29-1 | . | TGCAGCGGAGCGAGCGTGGGGGAGACCCAGTACTTC | CSGASVGETQYF
12 | TRBJ2-3 | . | TRBV19 | TRBD1 | TGTGCCAGTAGTCCCAGACAGGGGACGCAGTATTTT | CASSPRQGTQYF
13 | TRBJ1-3 | . | TRBV6-5 | . | TGTGCCAGCAGTTACCCCCCTGGAAACACCATATATTTT | CASSYPPGNTIYF
14 | TRBJ2-6 | . | TRBV6-6 | . | TGTGCCAGCAGTTACTCCTCTGGGGCCAACGTCCTGACTTTC | CASSYSSGANVLTF
13 | TRBJ2-1 | . | TRBV5-4 | . | TGTGCCGGGGGGACGACGAACGGCAATGAGCAGTTCTTC | CAGGTTNGNEQFF
13 | TRBJ1-5 | . | TRBV18 | . | TGTGCCAGCTCCCAGGGGAGAGATCAGCCCCAGCATTTT | CASSQGRDQPQHF
12 | TRBJ2-2 | . | TRBV11-2 | TRBD2 | TGTGCCAGCAGCTTAGAGGGGAGGGCGCTGTTTTTT | CASSLEGRALFF
16 | TRBJ2-2 | . | TRBV19 | TRBD1 | TGTGCCAGTAGTAGACCTACCGGACAGGGATCCGGGGAGCTGTTTTTT | CASSRPTGQGSGELFF
14 | TRBJ2-5 | . | TRBV29-1 | TRBD2 | TGCAGCGTTGGCGTAGCGGGGGGTTTGGAGACCCAGTACTTC | CSVGVAGGLETQYF
15 | TRBJ2-2 | few | TRBV19 | TRBD2 | TGTGCCAGTAGTGGGACTAGCGGCACCACCGGGGAGCTGTTTTTT | CASSGTSGTTGELFF